Given below is one TCR beta chain in context. Its antigen is unidentified. The data were obtained in a study of blood T cells in healthy people across ages. Study observations and caveats: Aged donors had fewer naive CD4+ cells and lower diversity than long-lived donors. Per million T cells, TCR beta diversity dropped roughly linearly as age increased.

Healthy individuals of Caucasian origin from Russia, aged about 6 to 100, served as donors. Trimming took 2 bases from V and 8 from J; bases not matched to a gene: 9. This CDR3 spans 16 amino acids. Per the germline V gene, CDR1 is MNHNS and CDR2 is SASEGT. Using a J-beta primer mix together with a sample-barcoded 5' primer, a second PCR was run for about 6 to 11 cycles. MiXCR, run by TCRdb on the 5' RACE reads, gives a single entry per CDR3 protein. The repertoire holds about 2 million distinct CDR3 sequences, with 40% to 55% as singletons. The chain has TRBV6-1 and TRBJ2-1; 10 nucleotides match TRBD1. The specimen was blood. The receptor was derived from a middle-aged woman in good health. The DNA for the CDR3 is TGTGCCAGCAGTGAAAGGTTGGACAGGGGGGCATATGAGCAGTTCTTC. Protein product: CASSERLDRGAYEQFF.